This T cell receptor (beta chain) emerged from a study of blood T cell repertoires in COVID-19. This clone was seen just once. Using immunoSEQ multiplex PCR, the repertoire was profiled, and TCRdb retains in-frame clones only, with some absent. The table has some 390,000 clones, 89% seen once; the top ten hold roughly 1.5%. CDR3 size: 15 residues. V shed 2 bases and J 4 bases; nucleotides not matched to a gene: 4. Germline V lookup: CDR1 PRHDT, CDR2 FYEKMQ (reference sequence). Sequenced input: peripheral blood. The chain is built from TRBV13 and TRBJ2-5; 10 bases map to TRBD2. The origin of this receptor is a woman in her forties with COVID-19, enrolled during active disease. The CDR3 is CASSLSGGAGETQYF. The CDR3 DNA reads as TGTGCCAGCAGCTTAAGCGGGGGGGCCGGAGAGACCCAGTACTTC.